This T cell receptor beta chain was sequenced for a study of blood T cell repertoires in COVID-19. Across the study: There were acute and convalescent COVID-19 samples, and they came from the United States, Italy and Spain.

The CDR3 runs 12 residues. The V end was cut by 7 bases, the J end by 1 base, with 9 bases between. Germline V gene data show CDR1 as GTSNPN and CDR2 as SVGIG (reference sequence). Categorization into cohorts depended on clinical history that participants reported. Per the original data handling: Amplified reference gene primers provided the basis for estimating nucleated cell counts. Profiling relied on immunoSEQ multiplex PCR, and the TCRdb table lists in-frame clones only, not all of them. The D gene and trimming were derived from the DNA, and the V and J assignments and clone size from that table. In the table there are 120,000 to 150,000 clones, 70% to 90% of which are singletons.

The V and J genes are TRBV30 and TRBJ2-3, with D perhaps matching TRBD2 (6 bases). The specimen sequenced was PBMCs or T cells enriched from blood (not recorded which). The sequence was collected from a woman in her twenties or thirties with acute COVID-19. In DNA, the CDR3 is TGTGCCTTGACTAGGGGCACAGATACGCAGTATTTT. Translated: CALTRGTDTQYF.